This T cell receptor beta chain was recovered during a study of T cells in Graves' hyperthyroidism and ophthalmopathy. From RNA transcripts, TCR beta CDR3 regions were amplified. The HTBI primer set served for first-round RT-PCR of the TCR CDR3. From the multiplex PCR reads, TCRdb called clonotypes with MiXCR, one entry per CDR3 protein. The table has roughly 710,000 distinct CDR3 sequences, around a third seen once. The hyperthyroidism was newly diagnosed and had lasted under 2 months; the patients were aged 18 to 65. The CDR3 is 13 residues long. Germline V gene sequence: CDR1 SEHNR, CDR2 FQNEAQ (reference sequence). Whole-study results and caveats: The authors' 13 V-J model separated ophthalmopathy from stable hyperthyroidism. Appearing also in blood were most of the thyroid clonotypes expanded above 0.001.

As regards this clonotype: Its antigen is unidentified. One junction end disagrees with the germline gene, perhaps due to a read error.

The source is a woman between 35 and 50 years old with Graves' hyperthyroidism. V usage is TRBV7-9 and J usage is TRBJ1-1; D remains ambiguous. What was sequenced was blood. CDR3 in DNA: TGCGCCAGCAGCCTCGAGTTAGCAGCTGAAGCTTTCTTT. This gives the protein CASSLELAAEAFF. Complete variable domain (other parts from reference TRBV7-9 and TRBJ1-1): DTGVSQNPRHKITKRGQNVTFRCDPISEHNRLYWYRQTLGQGPEFLTYFQNEAQLEKSRLLSDRFSAERPKGSFSTLEIQRTEQGDSAMYLCASSLELAAEAFFGQGTRLTVV.